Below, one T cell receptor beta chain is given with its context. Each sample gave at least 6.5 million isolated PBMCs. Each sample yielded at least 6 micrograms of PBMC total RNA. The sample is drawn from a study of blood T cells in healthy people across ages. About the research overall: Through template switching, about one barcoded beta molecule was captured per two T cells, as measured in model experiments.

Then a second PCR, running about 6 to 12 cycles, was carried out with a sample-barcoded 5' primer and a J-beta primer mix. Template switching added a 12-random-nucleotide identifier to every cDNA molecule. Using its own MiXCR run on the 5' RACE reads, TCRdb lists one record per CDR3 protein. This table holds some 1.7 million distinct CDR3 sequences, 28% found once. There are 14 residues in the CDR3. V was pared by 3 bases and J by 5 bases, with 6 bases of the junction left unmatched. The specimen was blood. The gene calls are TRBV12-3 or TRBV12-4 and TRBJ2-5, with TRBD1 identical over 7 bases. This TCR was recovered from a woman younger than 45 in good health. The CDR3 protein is CASSFEGGWETQYF. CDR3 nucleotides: TGTGCCAGCAGTTTTGAAGGGGGCTGGGAGACCCAGTACTTC.